This is a list of T cell receptor beta chains from one sample in a study of blood T cell repertoires in COVID-19. Repertoires were generated with immunoSEQ multiplex PCR, while TCRdb's copy carries only in-frame clones and drops some. Of 310,000 or so clones listed, about 84% were seen once; the top ten hold about 1.6%. Sequences were obtained from peripheral blood. Source of these receptors: a woman aged 50 to 60 with acute or convalescent COVID-19. The CDR3 runs from the conserved cysteine through the conserved F or W. A D gene is named only where the DNA matches it firmly. For some rows the clone size is stated as once, few or many, or as a class when expanded; others skip it.

d_gene,j_gene,v_gene,abundance,CDR3aa,CDR3nt
-,TRBJ2-1,TRBV24-1,-,CATRSNNEQFF,TGTGCCACCAGATCCAACAATGAGCAGTTCTTC
TRBD1,TRBJ1-1,TRBV7-9,-,CASSTQGAPNTEAFF,TGTGCCAGCAGTACCCAGGGGGCTCCGAACACTGAAGCTTTCTTT
TRBD2,TRBJ2-1,TRBV27,-,CASAKQGLAGVNEQFF,TGTGCCAGCGCAAAGCAGGGACTAGCGGGGGTCAATGAGCAGTTCTTC
-,TRBJ1-5,TRBV27,-,CASSFSFTGASQPQHF,TGTGCCAGCAGTTTTAGTTTTACGGGAGCAAGTCAGCCCCAGCATTTT
-,TRBJ2-1,TRBV3-1/TRBV3-2,-,CASTKRGSYNEQFF,TGTGCCAGCACCAAAAGGGGCAGTTACAATGAGCAGTTCTTC
-,TRBJ1-4,TRBV19,-,CASTPGQVANEKLFF,TGTGCCAGTACCCCCGGTCAGGTTGCTAATGAAAAACTGTTTTTT
TRBD1,TRBJ1-5,TRBV28,-,CASIESRQGTGQPQHF,TGTGCCAGCATTGAGTCGCGACAGGGCACGGGGCAGCCCCAGCATTTT
-,TRBJ1-2,TRBV19,-,CASSMGGNYGYTF,TGTGCCAGTAGTATGGGGGGGAACTATGGCTACACCTTC
-,TRBJ1-1,TRBV19,once,CASSIDYGGVDTEAFF,TGTGCCAGTAGTATAGATTACGGGGGAGTCGACACTGAAGCTTTCTTT
-,TRBJ1-5,TRBV19,once,CASSIWGGGNQPQHF,TGTGCCAGTAGTATTTGGGGAGGCGGCAATCAGCCCCAGCATTTT
-,TRBJ2-5,TRBV12-1,-,CASSFGTGKETQYF,TGTGCCAGCAGCTTTGGGACAGGGAAAGAGACCCAGTACTTC
TRBD1,TRBJ2-1,TRBV19,-,CASSIRQGAYNEQFF,TGTGCCAGTAGTATCCGACAGGGGGCCTACAATGAGCAGTTCTTC
TRBD2,TRBJ2-1,TRBV7-2,-,CASRGTSGISYNEQFF,TGTGCCAGCAGGGGGACTAGCGGGATCTCCTACAATGAGCAGTTCTTC
-,TRBJ2-7,TRBV30,-,CAWSLGMEQYF,TGTGCCTGGAGTCTCGGGATGGAGCAGTACTTC
-,TRBJ2-5,TRBV2,few,CASSDEETQYF,TGTGCCAGCAGTGACGAAGAGACCCAGTACTTC
-,TRBJ1-6,TRBV28,-,CASSPLGGDHSPLHF,TGTGCCAGCAGTCCCCTTGGGGGGGACCATTCACCCCTCCACTTT
TRBD1,TRBJ1-1,TRBV11-2,once,CASSFFHGQGRGNTEAFF,TGTGCCAGCAGCTTTTTTCATGGACAGGGGCGGGGGAACACTGAAGCTTTCTTT
-,TRBJ1-6,TRBV11-2,-,CASSLILRQSGSPLHF,TGTGCCAGCAGCTTAATCCTACGGCAGTCAGGGTCACCCCTCCACTTT
TRBD1,TRBJ1-4,TRBV28,-,CASRTGGPNEKLFF,TGTGCCAGCAGGACAGGGGGCCCTAATGAAAAACTGTTTTTT
-,TRBJ2-5,TRBV24-1,-,CATSAVDKAEETQYF,TGTGCCACCAGTGCCGTGGACAAGGCCGAAGAGACCCAGTACTTC
TRBD1,TRBJ1-2,TRBV10-3,-,CAISAGTGTGYTF,TGTGCCATCAGCGCCGGGACAGGGACCGGCTACACCTTC
TRBD2,TRBJ2-2,TRBV9,-,CASSPTTSGRVVGELFF,TGTGCCAGCAGCCCGACAACTAGCGGGAGGGTGGTCGGGGAGCTGTTTTTT
TRBD2,TRBJ2-1,TRBV24-1,-,CATTGTTYNEQFF,TGTGCCACTACCGGGACTACATACAATGAGCAGTTCTTC
-,TRBJ2-3,TRBV18,-,CASSPLAGGRGDTQYF,TGTGCCAGCTCACCATTGGCAGGAGGCCGGGGAGATACGCAGTATTTT
-,TRBJ1-4,TRBV7-9,-,CASSTTTSGARNEKLFF,TGTGCCAGCAGCACAACGACAAGCGGAGCGAGGAATGAAAAACTGTTTTTT
-,TRBJ2-2,TRBV4-3,-,CASSPGLTGAGELFF,TGCGCCAGCAGCCCCGGCCTCACGGGGGCCGGGGAGCTGTTTTTT
TRBD1,TRBJ1-4,TRBV6-1,-,CASSELKGQSNEKLFF,TGTGCCAGCAGTGAATTAAAGGGACAGTCTAATGAAAAACTGTTTTTT
TRBD1,TRBJ1-1,TRBV7-8,-,CASSLVTGGAFF,TGTGCCAGCAGCTTAGTGACAGGGGGCGCTTTCTTT
TRBD1,TRBJ2-2,TRBV28,-,CASSYPGQGARLAGELFF,TGTGCCAGCAGTTATCCGGGACAGGGGGCGAGGTTGGCCGGGGAGCTGTTTTTT
-,TRBJ1-3,TRBV6-1,-,CASSEGGPSGNTIYF,TGTGCCAGCAGTGAGGGGGGGCCCTCTGGAAACACCATATATTTT
-,TRBJ2-1,TRBV5-1,-,CASSLRVGAYNEQFF,TGCGCCAGCAGCTTGAGGGTCGGGGCCTACAATGAGCAGTTCTTC
TRBD1,TRBJ1-2,TRBV6-6,-,CASSLTGADGYTF,TGTGCCAGCAGTTTGACAGGGGCCGATGGCTACACCTTC
-,TRBJ1-1,TRBV27,-,CASSVYRETEAFF,TGTGCCAGCAGTGTTTACAGGGAGACTGAAGCTTTCTTT
TRBD1,TRBJ1-2,TRBV7-9,once,CASSPTGKVVGYTF,TGTGCCAGCAGCCCGACAGGGAAAGTAGTTGGCTACACCTTC
-,TRBJ2-2,TRBV18,-,CASSPSVSGELFF,TGTGCCAGCTCACCTAGCGTGTCCGGGGAGCTGTTTTTT
TRBD2,TRBJ2-3,TRBV7-2,-,CASSLELAGVTDTQYF,TGTGCCAGCAGCTTAGAGCTCGCGGGAGTCACAGATACGCAGTATTTT
TRBD2,TRBJ2-1,TRBV4-1,-,CASSPGAGVRKSYNEQFF,TGCGCCAGCAGCCCCGGGGCGGGAGTTAGAAAGTCCTACAATGAGCAGTTCTTC
TRBD2,TRBJ2-3,TRBV3-1/TRBV3-2,-,CASSQGDGRAADTQYF,TGTGCCAGCAGCCAAGGGGACGGGAGGGCCGCAGATACGCAGTATTTT
-,TRBJ2-5,TRBV5-1,-,CASSLQPFRTDLGETQYF,TGCGCCAGCAGCCTCCAACCCTTCAGGACAGACTTAGGGGAGACCCAGTACTTC
-,TRBJ2-3,TRBV9,-,CASSVGRARDTQYF,TGTGCCAGCAGCGTAGGGAGGGCCCGAGATACGCAGTATTTT
TRBD1,TRBJ1-5,TRBV4-2,-,CASSRGQGRDQPQHF,TGTGCCAGCAGCCGGGGACAGGGTCGAGATCAGCCCCAGCATTTT
TRBD1,TRBJ1-2,TRBV5-1,-,CASSYGTGGVYGYTF,TGCGCCAGCAGCTACGGAACAGGGGGCGTCTATGGCTACACCTTC
-,TRBJ1-1,TRBV28,-,CASSFTGWAFF,TGTGCCAGCAGTTTCACAGGTTGGGCTTTCTTT
TRBD1,TRBJ1-5,TRBV27,few,CASSPRTGSGNQPQHF,TGTGCCAGCAGTCCCCGGACAGGGTCCGGCAATCAGCCCCAGCATTTT